Listed here are 14 T cell receptor beta chains from one sample, sequenced in a study of T cell responses to AZD1222 COVID-19 vaccine. Sequencing was performed with immunoSEQ multiplex PCR; in TCRdb, only in-frame clones are kept and a portion is missing. The sample has about 140,000 clones; 70% to 90% are singletons. This specimen was peripheral blood, taken on day 0 of AZD1222 vaccination. Receptors were obtained from an adult in good health.

The rearrangement uses TRBV3-1 (or the pseudogene TRBV3-2) and TRBJ1-6; the D gene is possibly TRBD1 (5 bases). The CDR3 loop spans 16 amino acids. Germline lookup yields CDR1 LGHDT and CDR2 YNNKEL (reference sequence). V lost 6 bases to trimming and J lost 0 bases, with 12 bases between them. DNA for the CDR3: TGTGCCAGCAGATACAGGAAGAGCTCCTATAATTCACCCCTCCACTTT. Residues: CASRYRKSSYNSPLHF.

The rearrangement links TRBV3-1 (or the pseudogene TRBV3-2) to TRBJ2-1, with D uncertain. Trimming cost V 4 bases and J 8 bases, with 9 bases left between them. The CDR3 is 12 amino acids. The V gene's germline CDR1 is LGHDT and CDR2 YNNKEL (reference sequence). The CDR3 is CASSPTRDEQFF. CDR3 nucleotide sequence: TGTGCCAGCAGCCCGACTCGGGATGAGCAGTTCTTC.

J is TRBJ1-2 and V is TRBV5-4; possible D gene TRBD1, 5 bases. Germline V lookup: CDR1 SGHNT, CDR2 YYREEE (reference sequence). V was pared by 0 bases and J by 3 bases, with 12 bases between. The CDR3 length is 15 residues. CDR3 DNA: TGTGCCAGCAGCTTGGGGTCGGGGACCGACTATGGCTACACCTTC. It codes for CASSLGSGTDYGYTF.

This clone occurred once. This chain connects TRBV18 to TRBJ2-2, with 9 bases matching TRBD2. The CDR3 spans 17 residues. J lost 1 base, V lost 1 base, and 4 bases had no gene match. CDR1 and CDR2 (germline): KGHSH, LQKENI. The CDR3 is CASSPLKAGGNTGELFF. CDR3 coding DNA: TGTGCCAGCTCACCACTGAAAGCGGGGGGGAACACCGGGGAGCTGTTTTTT.

The CDR3: CAWVQGSTEAFF. CDR3 coding DNA: TGTGCCTGGGTACAGGGGAGTACTGAAGCTTTCTTT. V usage is TRBV30 and J usage is TRBJ1-1; TRBD1 aligns across 7 bases. The V segment lost 5 bases and the J segment 5 bases; nucleotides outside the gene matches: 5. The CDR3 has 12 amino acids. Germline V gene data show CDR1 as GTSNPN and CDR2 as SVGIG (reference sequence).

This clone came up a few times. The rearrangement joins TRBV7-8 to TRBJ1-5; a weak D match, TRBD1 (5 bases). Germline-derived CDR1 and CDR2 are SGHVS and FQNEAQ. V was shortened by 7 bases and J by 0 bases, with 7 bases between the two germline ends. This CDR3 spans 13 amino acids. CDR3 nucleotide sequence: TGTGCCAGCACTACAGGTAGCAATCAGCCCCAGCATTTT. Protein: CASTTGSNQPQHF.

This clone was seen once. V and J are TRBV7-6 and TRBJ2-2; 10 positions agree with TRBD2. The CDR3 is 18 amino acids. Germline V lookup: CDR1 SGHVS, CDR2 FNYEAQ. The ends lost 1 base at V and 4 bases at J; junction bases unmatched: 9. Here the CDR3 DNA reads TGTGCCAGCAGCTTAGGAGCGGGAGGGACGGCGGGCACCGGGGAGCTGTTTTTT. It yields the protein CASSLGAGGTAGTGELFF.

The chain is built from TRBV2 and TRBJ1-2; possibly TRBD1 for D (5 bases). Germline CDR1 reads SNHLY; CDR2 reads FYNNEI. This CDR3 spans 14 amino acids. V was clipped by 7 bases and J by 4 bases, with 16 bases between them. DNA of the CDR3: TGTGCCAGCACACAGGATACGACCTTCTATGGCTACACCTTC. Translated, it gives CASTQDTTFYGYTF.

The CDR3 sequence: CASSPDRANQPQHF. The CDR3 DNA is TGTGCCAGCAGCCCCGACAGGGCCAATCAGCCCCAGCATTTT. V usage is TRBV28 and J usage is TRBJ1-5, with TRBD1 identical over 7 bases. Germline loops: CDR1 MDHEN, CDR2 SYDVKM. V dropped 6 bases and J dropped 3; count of bases not matched to a gene: 5. The CDR3 has 14 residues.

V usage is TRBV19 and J usage is TRBJ1-1; D is ambiguous. Germline CDR1 LNHDA, CDR2 SQIVND (reference sequence). The CDR3 extends over 11 amino acids. The V end was cut by 3 bases, the J end by 8 bases, with 7 bases between. The chain's CDR3 is CASSILGEAFF. As DNA, the CDR3 is TGTGCCAGTAGTATTCTCGGGGAAGCTTTCTTT.

The chain carries TRBV27 and TRBJ2-7, with TRBD2 as a possible D gene (7 bases). The germline V gene has CDR1 MNHEY and CDR2 SMNVEV (reference sequence). The CDR3 is made up of 15 amino acids. Between the trimmed V and J ends, which lost 6 bases and 0 bases, there was a span of 15 bases. Written as DNA, the CDR3 is TGTGCCAGCAGGCGCGGGGGCTCTAGCTCCTACGAGCAGTACTTC. Its protein product is CASRRGGSSSYEQYF.

The chain uses TRBV5-1 and TRBJ1-2; TRBD1 matches 10 bases. Germline V CDR1 and CDR2: SGHRS, YFSETQ. The CDR3 sequence is 14 residues long. Germline trimming cut 5 bases from V and 8 bases from J; bases unmatched to any gene: 9. The CDR3 spells CASRAGDRGQGYTF. The CDR3 nucleotides read TGCGCCAGCAGGGCTGGGGACAGGGGACAAGGCTACACCTTC.

This sequence joins TRBV5-4 and TRBJ2-7, with unresolved D. V was shortened by 4 bases and J by 5 bases, with 10 bases between the two germline ends. Germline V gene sequence: CDR1 SGHNT, CDR2 YYREEE (reference sequence). This CDR3 is 12 amino acids long. The CDR3 spells CASSLEWNEQYF. CDR3 nucleotides: TGTGCCAGCAGCCTTGAATGGAACGAGCAGTACTTC.

The J gene is TRBJ1-6, the V gene TRBV19; no definite D call. Trimming took off 5 bases at V and 3 bases at J, with 5 bases between the two ends. Germline lookup yields CDR1 LNHDA and CDR2 SQIVND (reference sequence). CDR3 length: 13 residues. The CDR3 here is CASSGHYNSPLHF. DNA for the CDR3: TGTGCCAGTAGTGGGCACTATAATTCACCCCTCCACTTT.